The clone carrying this T cell receptor (beta chain) turned up a few times. This sample is drawn from a study of Graves' ophthalmopathy and Graves' hyperthyroidism. Transcripts of RNA were the source for amplifying TCR beta CDR3 regions. Second-round multiplex PCR came after first-round RT-PCR with HTBI primers. MiXCR, applied by TCRdb to the multiplex PCR reads, yields one record per CDR3 protein. The sample yields around 590,000 distinct CDR3 sequences, roughly 39% seen once. V was shortened by 5 bases and J by 1 base, with 14 bases between the two germline ends. The CDR3 runs to 14 residues. In germline, CDR1 is DFQATT, CDR2 SNEGSKA (reference sequence).

V gene TRBV20-1 combines with J gene TRBJ1-1; no clear D gene. The sample was peripheral blood or thyroid tissue (not recorded which). The TCR originated in an adult man with Graves' hyperthyroidism. In DNA, the CDR3 is TGCAGTGCTTTGGATCTAGTTTCGAACACTGAAGCTTTCTTT. Protein product: CSALDLVSNTEAFF.